One and the same sample provided the 13 T cell receptor beta chains below, sequenced in a study of human T cells and chemical hapten exposure. Time point here: healthy volunteer bleed at 2 weeks. Sequencing started from total RNA isolated from unfractionated whole blood. TCRdb processed the RACE reads anew with MiXCR; each CDR3 protein has one entry. The sample has about 41,000 distinct CDR3 sequences, roughly 4.2% seen once. Sequencing was carried out using whole blood. Source of these receptors: a human donor in good health. Some clones in this sample may be carry-over from other donors' samples.

The chain recombines TRBV2 with TRBJ1-4; TRBD1 is a possible D gene (6 bases). The CDR3 runs 16 residues. With 9 bases removed from V and 0 bases from J, the gap between germline ends came to 17 bases. Germline V gene sequence: CDR1 SNHLY, CDR2 FYNNEI. CDR3 residues: CARGGEGAATNEKLFF. As DNA, the CDR3 is TGTGCCAGAGGGGGAGAAGGCGCCGCAACTAATGAAAAACTGTTTTTT.

This clonotype was counted at least ten times. The rearrangement joins TRBV7-6 to TRBJ1-4; no reliable D call. V gave up 4 bases and J gave up 0 bases, with 6 bases separating them. Per germline, CDR1 SGHVS and CDR2 FNYEAQ. The CDR3 has 14 residues. The CDR3, as DNA: TGTGCCAGCAGCTCAGGATCAACTAATGAAAAACTGTTTTTT. This sequence encodes CASSSGSTNEKLFF.

This clonotype was observed at least ten times. The CDR3: CASSPRDGPYEQYF. The CDR3 coding sequence is TGTGCCAGCAGCCCAAGGGACGGTCCCTACGAGCAGTACTTC. This chain uses TRBV13 with TRBJ2-7, with D perhaps assigned TRBD1 or TRBD2 (5 bases each). The CDR3 is 14 amino acids. Trimming left V 5 bases short and J 2 bases short, with 13 bases between. Looked up from germline, CDR1 is PRHDT and CDR2 is FYEKMQ (reference sequence). Full variable domain (rest looked up from reference TRBV13 and TRBJ2-7): AAGVIQSPRHLIKEKRETATLKCYPIPRHDTVYWYQQGPGQDPQFLISFYEKMQSDKGSIPDRFSAQQFSDYHSELNMSSLELGDSALYFCASSPRDGPYEQYFGPGTRLTVT.

This clonotype has a count of ten or more. The DNA is left out, because the CDR3 cannot be placed on it with certainty; the CDR3 is given as TCRdb lists it. Here the CDR3 reads CASTFLRASNSPLHF. The V and J genes are TRBV28 and TRBJ1-6. The germline gives CDR1 MDHEN, CDR2 SYDVKM. Inclusive of both ends, the CDR3 amounts to 15 amino acids.

This clonotype occurred many times. The chain employs TRBV20-1 and TRBJ2-5, with a tentative D call TRBD2 (6 bases). Trimming removed 0 bases from V and 2 bases from J, with 13 bases in between. Germline CDR1 reads DFQATT; CDR2 reads SNEGSKA (reference sequence). This CDR3 region has 15 residues. In DNA form, the CDR3 reads TGCAGTGCTAGAGATGGTCGGGGGTCACAAGAGACCCAGTACTTC. It specifies CSARDGRGSQETQYF.

A word on this clonotype: A much more abundant neighbour one base away suggests this may be a read error. The rearrangement links TRBV12-3 or TRBV12-4 to TRBJ2-1; no firm D call. The J call may be faulty, since TRBJ2-7 better matches the DNA end. The CDR3 is 14 residues long. The CDR3 spells CASSLETRHNEQYF. CDR3 DNA: TGTGCCAGCAGTTTAGAGACTCGCCACAATGAGCAGTACTTC.

This clonotype showed up many times. V gene TRBV20-1 combines with J gene TRBJ2-7, with D perhaps matching TRBD2 (5 bases). Looked up from germline, CDR1 is DFQATT and CDR2 is SNEGSKA (reference sequence). V lost 3 bases, J lost 0 bases, and 12 bases lay in between. The CDR3 is 14 residues long. This CDR3 is CSASRPSRSYEQYF. CDR3 in DNA: TGCAGTGCTAGTAGGCCTAGCCGCTCCTACGAGCAGTACTTC.

This clonotype was observed at least ten times. This chain links TRBV5-4 with TRBJ2-5; D may correspond to TRBD1 or TRBD2 (5 bases each). V lost 2 bases to trimming and J lost 3 bases, with 11 bases between them. The germline gives CDR1 SGHNT, CDR2 YYREEE (reference sequence). This CDR3 region has 14 residues. CDR3 protein: CASSFFRDEETQYF. The CDR3 bases are TGTGCCAGCAGCTTCTTCAGGGACGAAGAGACCCAGTACTTC.

This clonotype has a count of ten or more. CDR3 sequence: CASSLDNEQFF. The CDR3 nucleotides read TGTGCCAGCAGCCTCGACAATGAGCAGTTCTTC. This rearrangement joins TRBV3-1 to TRBJ2-1; D not certain. The V gene's germline CDR1 is LGHDT and CDR2 YNNKEL (reference sequence). The CDR3 length is 11 residues. V lost 4 bases, J lost 5 bases, and 3 bases lay in between.

In this sample, this clonotype turned up a few times. The V gene is TRBV19, the J gene TRBJ2-1; 10 bases align to TRBD2. V gave up 3 bases and J gave up 7 bases; unmatched junction bases: 6. CDR3 length: 15 amino acids. CDR1 LNHDA and CDR2 SQIVND come from the germline V gene (reference sequence). CDR3 in amino acids: CASSIRASGRNEQFF. The CDR3 nucleotides read TGTGCCAGTAGTATCAGGGCTAGCGGGAGAAATGAGCAGTTCTTC. The full variable domain, its missing parts supplied by reference TRBV19 and TRBJ2-1, is DGGITQSPKYLFRKEGQNVTLSCEQNLNHDAMYWYRQDPGQGLRLIYYSQIVNDFQKGDIAEGYSVSREKKESFPLTVTSAQKNPTAFYLCASSIRASGRNEQFFGPGTRLTVL.

As for this clonotype: Just one base apart from a much larger clone, this may be a read error. The chain uses TRBV29-1 and TRBJ2-5, with unresolved D. The CDR3 has 12 residues. V lost 5 bases, J lost 2 bases, and 9 bases lay in between. In germline, CDR1 is SQVTM, CDR2 ANQGSEA. The CDR3, as DNA: TGCAGCGTTCAAGTGGGGCAAGAGACCCAGTACTTC. This codes for CSVQVGQETQYF. The whole variable domain, remainder taken from reference TRBV29-1 and TRBJ2-5, is SAVISQKPSRDICQRGTSLTIQCQVDSQVTMMFWYRQQPGQSLTLIATANQGSEATYESGFVIDKFPISRPNLTFSTLTVSNMSPEDSSIYLCSVQVGQETQYFGPGTRLLVL.

This clonotype occurred many times. The chain couples TRBV2 to TRBJ2-5; D is undetermined. Deletions cut 3 bases from V and 4 bases from J, with 6 bases between. The CDR3 has 12 residues. Germline V gives CDR1 SNHLY, CDR2 FYNNEI. CDR3 bases: TGTGCCAGCAGTGAGACTTTAGAGACCCAGTACTTC. This gives the protein CASSETLETQYF.

This clonotype has a count of ten or more. The chain couples TRBV10-2 to TRBJ2-5; 7 positions match TRBD2. CDR3 length: 14 amino acids. Germline CDR1 is WSHSY and CDR2 is SAAADI. J gave up 4 bases and V 4 bases, and 6 bases lay outside the gene matches. CDR3 sequence reads: CASSVSGLIETQYF. The CDR3 DNA reads TGCGCCAGCAGTGTGTCGGGACTAATAGAGACCCAGTACTTC.